This T cell receptor (beta chain) is from a study of CD8+CD57+ T cells in acquired aplastic anemia. This CDR3 is 15 amino acids long. CDR1 and CDR2 (germline): SGHRS, YFSETQ. The V and J ends lost 7 bases and 1 base, in that order; junction bases with no gene match: 6. CD8+CD57+ cell expansion, shown by flow cytometry, had occurred in the patients selected for sequencing. TCR beta VDJ and CDR3 were profiled, and genomic DNA was the template. Each CDR3 protein is one row after TCRdb ran MiXCR on the reads. The table shows roughly 200,000 distinct CDR3 sequences, with 63% occurring only once. With respect to this clonotype: The antigen remains undetermined.

The study's findings and limits: Patients and controls shared nearly 30 CD8+ CDR3 sequences, which appeared highly expressed in patients and within their immunodominant clones.

The chain carries TRBV5-1 and TRBJ2-2; 8 nucleotides agree with TRBD1. The TCR comes from a human donor with aplastic anemia. The sample consisted of sorted CD4+, CD8+, or CD8+CD57+ T cells (not recorded which) from PBMCs. The CDR3 region is CASLDRGGNTGELFF. The CDR3 region has the DNA TGCGCCAGCCTAGACAGGGGAGGGAACACCGGGGAGCTGTTTTTT.